This T cell receptor beta chain was observed in a study of OX40 agonist ivuxolimab in advanced cancers. For context, the study as a whole: Ivuxolimab was a fully human IgG2 agonistic monoclonal antibody targeting the costimulatory receptor OX40 (CD134). The purpose of peripheral TCRbeta sequencing was to test whether ivuxolimab changed TCR sequence diversity and led to clonal T-cell expansion. The paper covers the monotherapy dose-escalation part of the phase I ivuxolimab trial, which included N of about 56 patients. Three dose-escalation patients achieved partial responses, one with hepatocellular carcinoma and two with cutaneous melanoma. Among the 50 to 55 dose-escalation patients, about 20 had hepatocellular carcinoma, about 15 melanoma, 9 renal cell carcinoma and 9 head and neck cancer. Prior anti-PD-1, anti-PD-L1 or anti-CTLA-4 therapy was permitted, and checkpoint inhibitors had been received by 30% to 40% of dose-escalation patients. Intravenous ivuxolimab was administered to patients every 2 weeks at six dose levels: 0.01, 0.1, 0.3, 1.5, 3 and 10 mg/kg. A male proportion of around 83% and a mean age of about 60 years, ranging from about 23 to 79, were recorded for the dose-escalation cohort.

As concerns this clone: What antigen it recognizes has not been identified. Base qualities were left out, and no much larger clone turns up one base away.

Overall results and qualifications from the work: In the 0.1-3.0 mg/kg groups, partial responders had among the lowest normalized peripheral clonal expansion, particularly in CD8+ T cells. At doses of 0.1 to 3.0 mg/kg, clonal expansion of both CD4+ and CD8+ T cells in blood was seen between baseline and week 6. Low levels of normalized T-cell clonal expansion were also seen in some patients who did not respond. On average, CD8+ T cells showed more expanded clones than CD4+ T cells after ivuxolimab. The antigen specificity of the peripheral T cells that underwent clonal expansion was not determined.

For sequencing of the TCRbeta CDR3 region, genomic DNA was extracted from the sorted cells. TCRbeta CDR3 regions were sequenced using the immunoSEQ Assay. TCRdb stores this immuneACCESS table with in-frame sequences only. Part of the clones is absent; in the studies checked, under half of the shortfall reflects unresolved V genes, and no reason is known for the rest. The table for this sample lists 80,000 or so clones; roughly nine tenths of them were counted only once. Roughly 0.17% of the sample lies in the top ten. Trimming accounts for 0 bases at V and 2 bases at J, while the number of junction bases matched to no gene is 4. CDR3 length: 16 amino acids, cysteine to phenylalanine. Solely the CDR3 DNA is kept, with 48 bases framed from the first base. The germline V gene gives CDR1 as SGHRS and CDR2 as YFSETQ. Patients with autoimmune disease history or receiving systemic immunosuppression were excluded from the trial. Peripheral blood for TCR sequencing was collected from all dose cohorts at baseline, on cycle 4 day 1, and on cycle 7 day 1. Samples came from an open-label, multicenter, first-in-human phase I dose-escalation trial of ivuxolimab. Adults with locally advanced or metastatic melanoma, renal cell carcinoma, hepatocellular carcinoma or head and neck squamous cell carcinoma were enrolled in the trial. Before TCR sequencing, CD4+ and CD8+ T cells were separately sorted from peripheral blood.

The sequence was obtained from an adult with an advanced solid tumor such as melanoma, head and neck, liver or kidney cancer. The source was CD4+ or CD8+ T cells sorted from blood, collected in a trial of the OX40 agonist ivuxolimab. This sequence uses TRBV5-1 and TRBJ2-1; 8 central nucleotides agree with TRBD2. The DNA sequence is TGCGCCAGCAGCTTGGCCTCGGGAGGGGCCTACAATGAGCAGTTCTTC. It encodes CASSLASGGAYNEQFF.